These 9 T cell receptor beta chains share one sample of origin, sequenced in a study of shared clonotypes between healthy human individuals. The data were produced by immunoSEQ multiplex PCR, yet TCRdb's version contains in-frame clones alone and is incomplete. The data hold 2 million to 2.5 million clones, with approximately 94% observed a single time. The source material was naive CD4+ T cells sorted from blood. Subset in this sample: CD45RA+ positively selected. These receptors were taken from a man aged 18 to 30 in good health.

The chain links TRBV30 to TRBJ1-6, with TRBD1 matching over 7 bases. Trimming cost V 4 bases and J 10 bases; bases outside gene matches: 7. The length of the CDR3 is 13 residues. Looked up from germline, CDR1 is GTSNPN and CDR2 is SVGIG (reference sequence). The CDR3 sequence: CAWTSQGYSPLHF. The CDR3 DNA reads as TGTGCCTGGACGTCACAGGGGTACTCACCCCTCCACTTT.

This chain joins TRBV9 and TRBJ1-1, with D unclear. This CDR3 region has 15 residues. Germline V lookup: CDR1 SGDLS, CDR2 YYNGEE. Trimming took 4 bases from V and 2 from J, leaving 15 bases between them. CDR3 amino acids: CASSLIEGVNTEAFF. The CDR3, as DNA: TGTGCCAGCAGCCTTATAGAGGGAGTAAACACTGAAGCTTTCTTT.

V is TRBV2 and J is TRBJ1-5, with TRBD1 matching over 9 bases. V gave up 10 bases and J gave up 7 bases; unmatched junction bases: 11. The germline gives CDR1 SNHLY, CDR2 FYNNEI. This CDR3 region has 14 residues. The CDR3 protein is CATSGQGKGQPQHF. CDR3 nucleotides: TGTGCCACCTCGGGACAGGGAAAGGGGCAGCCCCAGCATTTT.

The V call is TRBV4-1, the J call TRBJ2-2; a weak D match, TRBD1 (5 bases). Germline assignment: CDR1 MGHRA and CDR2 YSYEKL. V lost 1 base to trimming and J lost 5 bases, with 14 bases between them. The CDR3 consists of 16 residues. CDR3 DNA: TGCGCCAGCAGCCAAGTGGGGCCGCTAGTGACCGGGGAGCTGTTTTTT. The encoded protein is CASSQVGPLVTGELFF.

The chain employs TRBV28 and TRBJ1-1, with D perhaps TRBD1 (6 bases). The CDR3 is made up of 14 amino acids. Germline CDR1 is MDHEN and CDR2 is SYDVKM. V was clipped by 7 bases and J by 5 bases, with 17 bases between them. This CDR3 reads CASTGGGRVTEAFF. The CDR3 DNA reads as TGTGCCAGCACCGGGGGGGGGCGTGTGACTGAAGCTTTCTTT.

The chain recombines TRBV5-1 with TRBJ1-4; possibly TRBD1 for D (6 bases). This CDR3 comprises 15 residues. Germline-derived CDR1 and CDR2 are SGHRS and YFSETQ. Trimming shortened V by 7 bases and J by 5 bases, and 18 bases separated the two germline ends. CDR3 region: CASCEAGADNEKLFF. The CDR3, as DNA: TGCGCCAGCTGCGAGGCAGGGGCGGACAATGAAAAACTGTTTTTT.

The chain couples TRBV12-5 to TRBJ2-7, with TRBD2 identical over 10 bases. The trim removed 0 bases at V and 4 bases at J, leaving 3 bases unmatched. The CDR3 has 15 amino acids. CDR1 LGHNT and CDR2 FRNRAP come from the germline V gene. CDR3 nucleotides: TGTGCTAGTGGTTTGGTACCTAGCGGGAGTTACGAGCAGTACTTC. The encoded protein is CASGLVPSGSYEQYF.

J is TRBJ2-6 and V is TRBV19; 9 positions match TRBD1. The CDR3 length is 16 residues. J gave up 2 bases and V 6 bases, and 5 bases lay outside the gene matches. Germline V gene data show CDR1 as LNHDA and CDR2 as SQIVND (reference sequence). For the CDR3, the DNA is TGTGCCAGTAGGCAGGGACAGGGTGCTGGGGCCAACGTCCTGACTTTC. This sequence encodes CASRQGQGAGANVLTF.

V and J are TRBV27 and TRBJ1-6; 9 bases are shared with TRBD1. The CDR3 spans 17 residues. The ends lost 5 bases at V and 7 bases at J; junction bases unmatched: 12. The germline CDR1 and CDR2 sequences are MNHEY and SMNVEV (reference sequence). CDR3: CASSPLPPGQGNSPLHF. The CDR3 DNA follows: TGTGCCAGCAGTCCACTCCCTCCGGGACAGGGAAATTCACCCCTCCACTTT.